The 11 T cell receptor beta chains presented below share a single source sample, sequenced in a study of T cells in Graves' hyperthyroidism and ophthalmopathy. Amplified TCR beta CDR3 regions came from RNA transcripts. The HTBI primer set served for first-round RT-PCR of the TCR CDR3. TCRdb reprocessed the multiplex PCR reads via MiXCR and lists one record per CDR3 protein. The sample shows fewer than 250,000 distinct CDR3 sequences, roughly 18% of them seen only once. Sequencing was carried out using blood. The receptors were sampled from a man aged 50 to 59 with Graves' hyperthyroidism.

CDR3 region: CASSSGTQGNTIYF. CDR3 coding DNA: TGTGCCAGCAGCTCCGGGACACAAGGAAACACCATATATTTT. The gene calls are TRBV7-8 and TRBJ1-3; D is perhaps TRBD1 (6 bases). The CDR3 totals 14 residues. Trimming removed 4 bases at V and 4 bases at J, with 11 bases between. CDR1 is SGHVS and CDR2 is FQNEAQ in the germline V gene.

This clonotype was picked up a small number of times. V gene TRBV6-1 combines with J gene TRBJ1-2; D gene uncertain. CDR1 is MNHNS, CDR2 SASEGT, per germline. V was trimmed by 0 bases and J by 4 bases, leaving 18 bases between them. The CDR3 is made up of 17 amino acids. The CDR3 here is CASSEALSVTAGYGYTF. The CDR3 nucleotides are TGTGCCAGCAGTGAAGCCCTATCGGTAACCGCGGGCTATGGCTACACCTTC.

This clonotype has a handful of counts. The chain is built from TRBV28 and TRBJ1-5; D not certain. V lost 5 bases to trimming and J lost 4 bases, with 9 bases between them. The CDR3 is 13 amino acids. Germline V CDR1 and CDR2: MDHEN, SYDVKM. CDR3 region: CASSRGINQPQHF. In DNA, the CDR3 is TGTGCCAGCAGTCGGGGAATTAATCAGCCCCAGCATTTT.

There are many counts of this clonotype. This chain uses TRBV5-1 with TRBJ2-1, with D maybe TRBD1 (6 bases). V was clipped by 2 bases and J by 7 bases, with 10 bases between them. This CDR3 contains 13 residues. Germline CDR1 SGHRS, CDR2 YFSETQ. CDR3 loop: CASSLIGQNEQFF. The CDR3 bases are TGCGCCAGCAGCTTAATAGGACAGAATGAGCAGTTCTTC.

The chain employs TRBV12-3 or TRBV12-4 and TRBJ2-5, with TRBD2 matching 10 bases. Trimming took 6 bases from V and 0 from J; bases not matched to a gene: 4. This CDR3 region has 15 residues. CDR3 in DNA: TGTGCCAGCAGCCCACTAGCGGGAAACCAAGAGACCCAGTACTTC. As protein: CASSPLAGNQETQYF.

In this sample, this clonotype turned up many times. V is TRBV29-1 and J is TRBJ2-1, with TRBD2 as a possible D gene (5 bases). The germline V and J ends were trimmed by 7 bases and 0 bases, with 10 bases remaining between them. The CDR3 is 13 residues long. Looked up from germline, CDR1 is SQVTM and CDR2 is ANQGSEA. The CDR3 here is CSGGLSSYNEQFF. In DNA, the CDR3 is TGCAGCGGAGGGCTGAGCTCCTACAATGAGCAGTTCTTC.

This clonotype was recorded a few times. The rearrangement links TRBV9 to TRBJ2-5, with a weak D call TRBD2 (6 bases). The CDR3 runs to 13 residues. Germline CDR1 is SGDLS and CDR2 is YYNGEE. The ends were cut back, 3 bases at V and 3 bases at J, with 9 bases in the middle. For the CDR3, the DNA is TGTGCCAGCAGCGCGGGGACTGAAGAGACCCAGTACTTC. It is translated as CASSAGTEETQYF.

About this clonotype: This sequence may be a read error, since a much larger clone differs from it by one base. The J gene is TRBJ2-7, the V gene TRBV5-1; D ambiguous. Germline CDR1 SGHRS, CDR2 YFSETQ. This CDR3 comprises 14 residues. The chain's CDR3 is CASSLEGHTFEQYF. The CDR3, as DNA: TGTGCCAGCAGCTTAGAAGGCCATACCTTCGAGCAGTACTTC.

To note about this clonotype: At one of its ends the junction is not consistent with the germline gene, which may arise from a read error. J is TRBJ2-1 and V is TRBV11-2, with 12 positions matching TRBD2. The CDR3 runs to 18 residues. The germline CDR1 and CDR2 sequences are SGHAT and FQNNGV. CDR3 amino acids: CASSRRGLWTSGINEQSF. Here the CDR3 DNA reads TGTGCCAGCAGCCGCAGGGGGCTATGGACTAGCGGGATCAATGAGCAGTCCTTC.

This clonotype was recorded many times. V usage is TRBV27 and J usage is TRBJ2-7, with 12 bases lining up with TRBD2. This CDR3 comprises 16 residues. Trimming at V came to 2 bases and at J to 6 bases, leaving 8 bases not matched to a gene. CDR1 is MNHEY and CDR2 is SMNVEV in the germline V gene (reference sequence). The CDR3 sequence is CASSLTPGLAGREQYF. The CDR3 nucleotides are TGTGCCAGCAGTTTAACACCGGGACTAGCGGGCCGCGAGCAGTACTTC.

The rearrangement joins TRBV6-1 to TRBJ2-2; D could derive from TRBD1 or TRBD2 (5 bases each). Germline CDR1 is MNHNS and CDR2 is SASEGT. V was shortened by 7 bases and J by 3 bases, with 15 bases between the two germline ends. CDR3 size: 15 residues. The DNA for the CDR3 is TGTGCCAGCACCAGACGGGACGGTGACACCGGGGAGCTGTTTTTT. Translation: CASTRRDGDTGELFF.